This T cell receptor (beta chain) originates from a study of a mutant IDH1 vaccine in newly diagnosed glioma. Turning to the study itself: Sex distribution of treated patients was roughly 62% male and roughly 40% female; mean age was 40.4 years. Standard pretreatment was either radiotherapy, temozolomide, or, for most, radiochemotherapy with temozolomide.

This clone has only a few counts. Clones were read by immunoSEQ multiplex PCR, and TCRdb kept only the in-frame ones, dropping some. The sample contains 50,000 to 75,000 clones, 75% to 95% of which appear only once. As for time point: baseline, week 1 (first vaccination visit). The sample's treatment: pre-vaccination baseline after standard-of-care therapy. The specimen comprised PBMCs, sampled from a glioma patient treated with radiotherapy, temozolomide or both. This clonotype was sampled from a man between 45 and 60 years old with glioma.

CDR3 in amino acids: CASRSGQGLENIQYF. CDR3 in DNA: TGTGCCAGCAGGAGTGGACAGGGGCTAGAAAACATTCAGTACTTC. The chain is built from TRBV6-6 and TRBJ2-4; 9 bases fit TRBD1. Trimming took 6 bases from V and 5 from J; bases not matched to a gene: 8. The CDR3 loop spans 15 amino acids. Per germline, CDR1 MNHNY and CDR2 SVGAGI (reference sequence).